These T cell receptor beta chains were read from a single sample in a study of naive and memory T cell subsets. TCRdb called the UMI-ligation and nested PCR reads again in MiXCR, with one record for every CDR3 protein. The sample lists over 110,000 distinct CDR3 sequences, approximately 21% occurring once. Sequenced: naive CD8+ T cells from blood. The receptors shown here come from a human donor in good health. CDR3s include the opening cysteine and the closing phenylalanine or tryptophan. D genes are given only for firm matches. For some rows the clone size is stated as once, few or many, or as a class when expanded; others skip it.

TRBD2	NA	TRBV4-3	TRBJ2-5	CASSSILAGVGETQYF	TGCGCCAGCAGCTCCATCCTAGCGGGAGTGGGGGAGACCCAGTACTTC
NA	few	TRBV10-3	TRBJ2-7	CAISAGGWSYEQYF	TGTGCCATCAGTGCGGGCGGCTGGTCCTACGAGCAGTACTTC
TRBD1	NA	TRBV5-6	TRBJ1-2	CASRFATGNYSYTF	TGTGCCAGCAGATTTGCGACAGGGAACTATAGCTACACCTTC
NA	few	TRBV4-1	TRBJ1-1	CASSQADRLNTEAFF	TGCGCCAGCAGCCAAGCTGACAGACTGAACACTGAAGCTTTCTTT
NA	NA	TRBV20-1	TRBJ2-3	CSARDSRESTDTQYF	TGCAGTGCTAGGGATTCTAGAGAGAGCACAGATACGCAGTATTTT
NA	NA	TRBV3-1	TRBJ2-1	CASSQDLESEQFF	TGTGCCAGCAGCCAAGATCTTGAGTCAGAGCAGTTCTTC
NA	NA	TRBV12-3/TRBV12-4	TRBJ1-4	CASSFRVNEKLFF	TGTGCCAGCAGTTTCCGTGTTAATGAAAAACTGTTTTTT
NA	NA	TRBV10-3	TRBJ2-7	CAISDEGAYFEQYF	TGTGCCATCAGTGACGAAGGGGCCTACTTCGAGCAGTACTTC
NA	NA	TRBV7-6	TRBJ2-1	CASTYGSEGDNEQFF	TGTGCCAGCACATACGGTAGCGAGGGAGACAATGAGCAGTTCTTC
TRBD2	NA	TRBV4-3	TRBJ2-3	CASSRDTSGGRDTQYF	TGCGCCAGCAGCAGAGACACTAGCGGGGGGAGGGATACGCAGTATTTT
TRBD2	few	TRBV28	TRBJ2-2	CASRTTETSGRFTGELFF	TGTGCCAGCCGTACCACAGAGACTAGCGGGAGATTCACCGGGGAGCTGTTTTTT
TRBD2	NA	TRBV27	TRBJ2-3	CASSFGLAGVGGFEDTQYF	TGTGCCAGCAGTTTCGGACTAGCGGGAGTGGGGGGGTTTGAAGATACGCAGTATTTT
NA	NA	TRBV27	TRBJ1-5	CASSLYQNQPQHF	TGTGCCAGCAGTCTTTACCAGAATCAGCCCCAGCATTTT
NA	NA	TRBV20-1	TRBJ2-7	CSAIGLHSSYEQYF	TGCAGTGCTATAGGCTTGCATAGCTCCTACGAGCAGTACTTC
TRBD2	NA	TRBV20-1	TRBJ2-7	CSAGQFGLAGFSYEQYF	TGCAGTGCTGGACAGTTTGGACTAGCGGGTTTCTCCTACGAGCAGTACTTC
NA	many	TRBV7-9	TRBJ1-1	CASSLDEGTEAFF	TGTGCCAGCAGCTTAGATGAGGGGACTGAAGCTTTCTTT
NA	NA	TRBV28	TRBJ2-7	CASSFSAGLIGSYEQYF	TGTGCCAGCAGTTTCTCGGCGGGCCTTATCGGCTCCTACGAGCAGTACTTC
TRBD1	few	TRBV27	TRBJ2-1	CASSPRDRANEQFF	TGTGCCAGCAGTCCCCGGGACAGGGCGAATGAGCAGTTCTTC
TRBD1	NA	TRBV4-3	TRBJ2-7	CASSQDYRGINEQYF	TGCGCCAGCAGCCAAGATTACAGGGGGATTAACGAGCAGTACTTC
NA	NA	TRBV29-1	TRBJ1-2	CSAETEKWDGYTF	TGCAGCGCTGAGACAGAAAAGTGGGATGGCTACACCTTC
NA	many	TRBV28	TRBJ2-1	CASSLLESYNEQFF	TGTGCCAGCAGTTTACTCGAGTCCTACAATGAGCAGTTCTTC
NA	few	TRBV28	TRBJ2-7	CASSSSTQGFNEQYF	TGTGCCAGCAGTTCTTCTACCCAGGGCTTTAACGAGCAGTACTTC
NA	NA	TRBV6-5	TRBJ2-6	CASSYSGRHSGANVLTF	TGTGCCAGCAGTTACTCGGGGAGACACTCTGGGGCCAACGTCCTGACTTTC
TRBD2	few	TRBV13	TRBJ2-2	CASSQGLAGGTGELFF	TGTGCCAGCAGCCAGGGACTAGCGGGAGGGACCGGGGAGCTGTTTTTT
NA	NA	TRBV28	TRBJ2-1	CASSFKGRSLGSYNEQFF	TGTGCCAGCAGTTTTAAGGGACGCTCGTTGGGCTCCTACAATGAGCAGTTCTTC
NA	few	TRBV7-9	TRBJ2-5	CASSPPIRKETQYF	TGTGCCAGCAGCCCCCCCATTAGGAAAGAGACCCAGTACTTC
NA	many	TRBV3-1	TRBJ2-3	CASSQVSGTSTDTQYF	TGTGCCAGCAGCCAAGTTTCCGGGACTAGCACAGATACGCAGTATTTT
TRBD2	NA	TRBV4-3	TRBJ2-6	CASSHSGGSGANVLTF	TGCGCCAGCAGCCATTCGGGGGGGTCTGGGGCCAACGTCCTGACTTTC
NA	NA	TRBV20-1	TRBJ1-2	CSAREQESNYGYTF	TGCAGTGCTAGAGAACAGGAATCTAACTATGGCTACACCTTC
NA	many	TRBV2	TRBJ2-1	CAGLGENEQFF	TGTGCCGGTCTGGGGGAAAATGAGCAGTTCTTC
NA	few	TRBV11-2	TRBJ2-1	CASSLKGGGNRNEQFF	TGTGCCAGCAGCTTAAAGGGAGGGGGCAATAGAAATGAGCAGTTCTTC
NA	few	TRBV7-6	TRBJ2-1	CASSSGRNEQFF	TGTGCCAGCAGCTCCGGACGAAATGAGCAGTTCTTC
NA	few	TRBV28	TRBJ2-1	CASSLQRDRLDEQFF	TGTGCCAGCAGCCTCCAGAGGGACCGTCTCGATGAGCAGTTCTTC
NA	few	TRBV2	TRBJ2-1	CASRIPGVADSYNEQFF	TGTGCCAGCAGAATACCGGGGGTAGCGGATTCCTACAATGAGCAGTTCTTC
NA	few	TRBV6-5	TRBJ1-1	CASSGSYLYTEAFF	TGTGCCAGCAGTGGGTCGTATCTGTACACTGAAGCTTTCTTT
NA	NA	TRBV28	TRBJ2-2	CASAPTFTGELFF	TGTGCCAGCGCCCCTACGTTCACCGGGGAGCTGTTTTTT
NA	NA	TRBV6-6	TRBJ2-1	CASSYSSLNEQFF	TGTGCCAGCAGTTACTCCTCCTTGAATGAGCAGTTCTTC
NA	once	TRBV6-1	TRBJ2-7	CASSEYRRYEQYF	TGTGCCAGCAGTGAATACAGGCGGTACGAGCAGTACTTC
TRBD1	few	TRBV29-1	TRBJ2-1	CSVRPRDRVYNEQFF	TGCAGCGTTCGTCCCCGAGACAGGGTATACAATGAGCAGTTCTTC
TRBD1	NA	TRBV7-8	TRBJ2-7	CASSLADRAYDEQYF	TGTGCCAGCAGCTTAGCTGACAGGGCATACGACGAGCAGTACTTC
TRBD2	NA	TRBV13	TRBJ2-3	CASSSPGGAGTSTDTQYF	TGTGCCAGCAGCTCCCCCGGTGGAGCGGGAACTAGCACAGATACGCAGTATTTT
NA	NA	TRBV20-1	TRBJ2-1	CSATTGNEQFF	TGCAGTGCCACTACCGGTAATGAGCAGTTCTTC
NA	few	TRBV5-1	TRBJ1-2	CASSLDGQMSYGYTF	TGCGCCAGCAGCTTGGATGGGCAGATGTCCTATGGCTACACCTTC